This is a list of T cell receptor beta chains from one sample in a study of T-cell reconstitution after alpha-beta-depleted transplantation in children. TCRdb re-analysed the PCR reads in MiXCR, keeping a single row per CDR3 protein. The sample yields about 72,000 distinct CDR3 sequences, 7% to 8% seen once. The input for sequencing was PBMCs from the stem cell graft donor, taken from the stem cell graft. The receptors shown here come from a human donor who donated a stem cell graft to a child with acute lymphoblastic leukemia. The CDR3 runs from the conserved cysteine through the conserved F or W. Fields, in order: V gene, clone size, J gene, D gene, CDR3 length, CDR3 DNA, CDR3 protein. The D gene is left open where the match is weak. Some rows mark clone size as missing; the rest say once, few, many or name a class of expanded clone.

TRBV19,many,TRBJ2-7,TRBD1,15,TGTGCCAGTAGTACTTCCGGACAGGGGCCCTACGAGCAGTACTTC,CASSTSGQGPYEQYF
TRBV5-5,many,TRBJ1-2,-,11,TGTGCCAGCAGCCACTCAGCTGGCTACACCTTC,CASSHSAGYTF
TRBV10-3,many,TRBJ2-5,-,13,TGTGCCATCAGTGAGTCGAACGCCGAGACCCAGTACTTC,CAISESNAETQYF
TRBV5-1,many,TRBJ2-3,-,16,TGCGCCAGCAGCTTGGGGCTACCGGACAACACAGATACGCAGTATTTT,CASSLGLPDNTDTQYF
TRBV20-1,many,TRBJ1-4,-,12,TGCAGTGCTAGTGGCGCGGCTGAAAAACTGTTTTTT,CSASGAAEKLFF
TRBV9,many,TRBJ1-3,-,15,TGTGCCAGCAGCACTACAGGCAACTCTGGAAACACCATATATTTT,CASSTTGNSGNTIYF
TRBV5-1,many,TRBJ1-2,TRBD1,15,TGCGCCAGCAGCGGAGGGGCGACAGGGTCAGGCGGCTACACCTTC,CASSGGATGSGGYTF
TRBV20-1,-,TRBJ2-7,-,13,TGCAGTGCTAGGGAGTTCTTAGCCGACGAGCAGTACTTC,CSAREFLADEQYF
TRBV7-9,many,TRBJ2-7,-,16,TGTGCCAGCACCCCTGCATCAGGGCAGGGGATGGGGGAGCAGTACTTC,CASTPASGQGMGEQYF
TRBV5-1,many,TRBJ2-7,TRBD1,14,TGCGCCAGCAGCCCCGGGACAGGCTCCCGCGAGCAGTACTTC,CASSPGTGSREQYF
TRBV29-1,few,TRBJ1-1,-,13,TGCAGCGTTGAAGAAGGGGCGAACACTGAAGCTTTCTTT,CSVEEGANTEAFF
TRBV28,-,TRBJ1-5,TRBD1,14,TGTGCCAGCAGTTCGGGACAGGGTCATCAGCCCCAGCATTTT,CASSSGQGHQPQHF
TRBV20-1,many,TRBJ2-7,-,13,TGCAGTGCTAGAGATACCAGGGCGGACGAGCAGTACTTC,CSARDTRADEQYF
TRBV20-1,-,TRBJ2-1,TRBD1,13,TGCAGTGCTCACACCGCGGGACAGGGGGGGAAGTTCTTC,CSAHTAGQGGKFF
TRBV29-1,-,TRBJ2-1,TRBD2,11,TGCAGCGGCATACTAGCGGGTTCGCAGTTCTTC,CSGILAGSQFF
TRBV6-2/TRBV6-3,-,TRBJ1-1,-,16,TGTGCCAGCAGCCCCGATCGGGCCCCGAGGGGCACTGAAGCTTTCTTT,CASSPDRAPRGTEAFF
TRBV3-1,many,TRBJ2-3,-,15,TGTGCCAGCAGCCTCCGGGACGGTAGGACAGATACGCAGTATTTT,CASSLRDGRTDTQYF
TRBV9,many,TRBJ1-5,TRBD1,15,TGTGCCAGCAGCGTAGCAGGGACAGGGGGCCAGCCCCAGCATTTT,CASSVAGTGGQPQHF
TRBV11-3,many,TRBJ2-5,-,13,TGTGCCAGCAGCTTCGGAAGTTCGGGGGCCCAGTACTTC,CASSFGSSGAQYF
TRBV20-1,many,TRBJ2-7,-,11,TGCAGTGCTAAAGTGAACTACGAGCAGTACTTC,CSAKVNYEQYF